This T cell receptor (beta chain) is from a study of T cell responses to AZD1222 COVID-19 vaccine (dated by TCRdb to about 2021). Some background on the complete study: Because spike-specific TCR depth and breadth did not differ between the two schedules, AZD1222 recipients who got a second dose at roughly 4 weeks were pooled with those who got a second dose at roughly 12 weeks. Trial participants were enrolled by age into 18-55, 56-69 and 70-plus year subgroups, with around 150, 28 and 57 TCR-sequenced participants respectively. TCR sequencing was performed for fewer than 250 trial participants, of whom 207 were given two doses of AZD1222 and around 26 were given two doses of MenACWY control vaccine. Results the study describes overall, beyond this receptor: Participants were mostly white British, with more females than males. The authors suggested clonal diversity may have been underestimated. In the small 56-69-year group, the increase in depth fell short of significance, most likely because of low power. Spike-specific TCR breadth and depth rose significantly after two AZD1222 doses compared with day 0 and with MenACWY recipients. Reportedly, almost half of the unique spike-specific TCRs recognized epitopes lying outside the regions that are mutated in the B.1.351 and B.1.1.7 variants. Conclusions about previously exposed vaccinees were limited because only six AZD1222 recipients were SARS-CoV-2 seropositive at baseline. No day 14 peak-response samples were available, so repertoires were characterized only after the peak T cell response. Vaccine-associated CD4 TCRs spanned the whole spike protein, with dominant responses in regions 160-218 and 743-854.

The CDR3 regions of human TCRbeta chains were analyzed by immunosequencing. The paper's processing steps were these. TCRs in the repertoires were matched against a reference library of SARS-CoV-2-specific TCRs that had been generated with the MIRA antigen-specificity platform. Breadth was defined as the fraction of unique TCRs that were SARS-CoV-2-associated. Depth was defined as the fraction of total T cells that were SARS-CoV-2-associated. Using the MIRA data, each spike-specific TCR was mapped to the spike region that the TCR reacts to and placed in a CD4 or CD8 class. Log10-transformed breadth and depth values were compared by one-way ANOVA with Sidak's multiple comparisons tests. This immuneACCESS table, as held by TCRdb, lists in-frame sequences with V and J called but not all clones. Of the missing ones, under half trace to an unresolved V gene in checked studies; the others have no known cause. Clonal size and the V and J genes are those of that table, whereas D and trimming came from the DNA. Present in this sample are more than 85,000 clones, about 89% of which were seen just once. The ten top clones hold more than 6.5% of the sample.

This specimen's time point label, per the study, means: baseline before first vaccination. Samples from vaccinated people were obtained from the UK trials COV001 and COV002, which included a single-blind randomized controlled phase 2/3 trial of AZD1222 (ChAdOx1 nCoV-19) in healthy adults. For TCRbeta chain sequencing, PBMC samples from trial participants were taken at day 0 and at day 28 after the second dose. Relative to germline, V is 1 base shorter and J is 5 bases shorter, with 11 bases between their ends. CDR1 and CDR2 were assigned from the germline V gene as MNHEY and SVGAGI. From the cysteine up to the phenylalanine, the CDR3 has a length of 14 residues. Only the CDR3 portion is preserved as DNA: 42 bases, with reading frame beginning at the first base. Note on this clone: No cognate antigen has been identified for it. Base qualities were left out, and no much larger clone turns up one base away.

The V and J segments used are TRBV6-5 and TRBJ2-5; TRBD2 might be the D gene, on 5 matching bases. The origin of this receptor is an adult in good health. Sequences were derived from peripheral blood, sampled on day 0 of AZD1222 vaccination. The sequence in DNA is TGTGCCAGCAGTTACTGGGAAGGCGGGGAGACCCAGTACTTC. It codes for CASSYWEGGETQYF.